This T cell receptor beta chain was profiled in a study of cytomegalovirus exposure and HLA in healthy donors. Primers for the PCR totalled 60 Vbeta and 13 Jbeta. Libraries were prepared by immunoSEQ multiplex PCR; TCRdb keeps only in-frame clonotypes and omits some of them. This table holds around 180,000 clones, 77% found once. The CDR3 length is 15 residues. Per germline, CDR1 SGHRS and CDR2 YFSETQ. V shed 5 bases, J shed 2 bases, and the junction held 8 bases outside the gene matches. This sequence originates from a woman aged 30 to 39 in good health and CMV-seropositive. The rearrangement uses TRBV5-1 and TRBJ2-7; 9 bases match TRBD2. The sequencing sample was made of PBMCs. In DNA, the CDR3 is TGCGCCAGCAGTATTCTTAGCGGGGGCCCCTACGAGCAGTACTTC. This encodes CASSILSGGPYEQYF. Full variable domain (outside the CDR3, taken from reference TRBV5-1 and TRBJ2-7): KAGVTQTPRYLIKTRGQQVTLSCSPISGHRSVSWYQQTPGQGLQFLFEYFSETQRNKGNFPGRFSGRQFSNSRSEMNVSTLELGDSALYLCASSILSGGPYEQYFGPGTRLTVT.